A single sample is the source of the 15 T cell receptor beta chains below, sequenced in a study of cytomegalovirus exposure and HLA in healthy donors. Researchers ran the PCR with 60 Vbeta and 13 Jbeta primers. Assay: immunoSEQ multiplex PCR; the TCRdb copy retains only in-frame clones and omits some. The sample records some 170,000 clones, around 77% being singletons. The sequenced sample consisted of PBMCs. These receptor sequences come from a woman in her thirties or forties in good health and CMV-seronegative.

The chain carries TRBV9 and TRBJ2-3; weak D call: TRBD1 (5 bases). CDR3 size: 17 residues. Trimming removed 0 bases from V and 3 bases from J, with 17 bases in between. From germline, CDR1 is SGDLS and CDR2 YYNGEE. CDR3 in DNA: TGTGCCAGCAGCGTAGGGGGCTATTTGACCCTAACAGATACGCAGTATTTT. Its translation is CASSVGGYLTLTDTQYF.

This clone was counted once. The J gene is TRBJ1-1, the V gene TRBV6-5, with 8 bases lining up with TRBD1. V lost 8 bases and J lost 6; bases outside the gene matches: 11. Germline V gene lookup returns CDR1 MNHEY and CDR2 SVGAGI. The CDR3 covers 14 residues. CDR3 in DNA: TGTGCCAGCGGAGGACAGGGAGGAACCGCTGAAGCTTTCTTT. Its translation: CASGGQGGTAEAFF.

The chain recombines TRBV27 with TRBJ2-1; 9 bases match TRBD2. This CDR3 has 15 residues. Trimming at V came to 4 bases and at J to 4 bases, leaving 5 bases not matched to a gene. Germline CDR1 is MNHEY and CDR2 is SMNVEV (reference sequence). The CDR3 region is CASSWASGKYNEQFF. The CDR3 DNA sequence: TGTGCCAGCAGTTGGGCTAGCGGGAAGTACAATGAGCAGTTCTTC.

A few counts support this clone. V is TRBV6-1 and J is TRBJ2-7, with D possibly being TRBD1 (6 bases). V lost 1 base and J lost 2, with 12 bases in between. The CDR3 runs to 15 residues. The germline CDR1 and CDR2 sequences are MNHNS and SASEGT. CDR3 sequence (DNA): TGTGCCAGCAGTGAAGGTACAGGGCCGACCTACGAGCAGTACTTC. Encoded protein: CASSEGTGPTYEQYF.

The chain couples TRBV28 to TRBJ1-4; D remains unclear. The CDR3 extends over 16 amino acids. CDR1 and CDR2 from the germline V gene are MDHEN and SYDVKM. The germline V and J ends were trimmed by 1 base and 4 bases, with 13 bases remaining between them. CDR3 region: CASSLFPARLNEKLFF. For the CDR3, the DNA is TGTGCCAGCAGTTTATTCCCAGCGAGGCTTAATGAAAAACTGTTTTTT.

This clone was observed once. Here the CDR3 reads CASSPNPSPNGEAFF. In DNA form, the CDR3 reads TGTGCCAGCAGCCCGAACCCGTCCCCGAACGGTGAAGCTTTCTTT. This chain uses TRBV7-3 with TRBJ1-1; D ambiguous. The V gene's germline CDR1 is SGHTA and CDR2 FQGTGA. The ends were cut back, 5 bases at V and 7 bases at J, with 20 bases in the middle. The CDR3 covers 15 residues.

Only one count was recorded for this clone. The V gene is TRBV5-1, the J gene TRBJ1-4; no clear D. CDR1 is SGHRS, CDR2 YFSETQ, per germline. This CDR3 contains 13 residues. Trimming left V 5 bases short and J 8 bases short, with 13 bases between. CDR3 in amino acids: CASRSPGGEKLFF. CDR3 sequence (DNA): TGCGCCAGCAGAAGTCCTGGAGGAGAAAAACTGTTTTTT.

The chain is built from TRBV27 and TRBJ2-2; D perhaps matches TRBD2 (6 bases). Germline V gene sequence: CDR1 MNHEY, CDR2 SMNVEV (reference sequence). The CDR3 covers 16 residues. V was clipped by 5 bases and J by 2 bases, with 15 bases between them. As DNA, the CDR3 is TGTGCCAGCAGTATAACCCGGGACTCCAACACCGGGGAGCTGTTTTTT. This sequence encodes CASSITRDSNTGELFF.

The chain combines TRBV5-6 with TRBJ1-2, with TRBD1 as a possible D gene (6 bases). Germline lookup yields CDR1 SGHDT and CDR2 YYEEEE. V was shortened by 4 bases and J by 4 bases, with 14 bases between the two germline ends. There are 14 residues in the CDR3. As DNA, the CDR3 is TGTGCCAGCAGCCCAATCACAGGGTCCTATGGCTACACCTTC. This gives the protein CASSPITGSYGYTF. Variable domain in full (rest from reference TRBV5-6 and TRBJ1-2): DAGVTQSPTHLIKTRGQQVTLRCSPKSGHDTVSWYQQALGQGPQFIFQYYEEEERQRGNFPDRFSGHQFPNYSSELNVNALLLGDSALYLCASSPITGSYGYTFGSGTRLTVV.

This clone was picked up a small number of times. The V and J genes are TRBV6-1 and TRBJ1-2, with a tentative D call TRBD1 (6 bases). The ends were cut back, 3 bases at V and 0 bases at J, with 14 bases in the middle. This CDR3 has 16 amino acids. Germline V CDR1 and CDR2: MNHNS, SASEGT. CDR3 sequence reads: CASSEGWGLTNYGYTF. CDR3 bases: TGTGCCAGCAGTGAGGGTTGGGGGCTTACTAACTATGGCTACACCTTC.

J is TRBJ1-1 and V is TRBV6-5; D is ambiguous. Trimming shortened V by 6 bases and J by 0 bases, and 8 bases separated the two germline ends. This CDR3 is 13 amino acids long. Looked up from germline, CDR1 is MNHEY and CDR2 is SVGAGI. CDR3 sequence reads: CASRQLMNTEAFF. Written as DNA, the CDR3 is TGTGCCAGCAGGCAACTCATGAACACTGAAGCTTTCTTT.

The CDR3, as DNA: TGTGCCAGCAGTGGTAGGACTAGCGGGATCTACGAGCAGTACTTC. Amino acid sequence: CASSGRTSGIYEQYF. The chain is built from TRBV2 and TRBJ2-7; TRBD2 matches at 12 bases. The CDR3 extends over 15 amino acids. With 4 bases clipped from V and 3 bases from J, the junction kept 4 bases outside the gene matches. Germline CDR1 reads SNHLY; CDR2 reads FYNNEI. The complete variable domain, with remaining parts taken from reference TRBV2 and TRBJ2-7, reads EPEVTQTPSHQVTQMGQEVILRCVPISNHLYFYWYRQILGQKVEFLVSFYNNEISEKSEIFDDQFSVERPDGSNFTLKIRSTKLEDSAMYFCASSGRTSGIYEQYFGPGTRLTVT.

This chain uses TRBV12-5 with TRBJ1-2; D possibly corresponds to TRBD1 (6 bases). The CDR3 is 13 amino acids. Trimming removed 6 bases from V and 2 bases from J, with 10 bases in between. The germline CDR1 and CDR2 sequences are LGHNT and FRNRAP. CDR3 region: CASGDSMNYGYTF. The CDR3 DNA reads TGTGCTAGTGGGGACAGTATGAACTATGGCTACACCTTC.

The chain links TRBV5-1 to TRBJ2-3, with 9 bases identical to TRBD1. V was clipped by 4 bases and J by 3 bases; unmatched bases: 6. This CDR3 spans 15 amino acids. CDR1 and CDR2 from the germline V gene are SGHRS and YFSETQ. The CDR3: CASSAGQGWTDTQYF. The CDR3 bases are TGCGCCAGCAGCGCTGGACAGGGGTGGACAGATACGCAGTATTTT. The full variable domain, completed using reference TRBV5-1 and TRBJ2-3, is KAGVTQTPRYLIKTRGQQVTLSCSPISGHRSVSWYQQTPGQGLQFLFEYFSETQRNKGNFPGRFSGRQFSNSRSEMNVSTLELGDSALYLCASSAGQGWTDTQYFGPGTRLTVL.

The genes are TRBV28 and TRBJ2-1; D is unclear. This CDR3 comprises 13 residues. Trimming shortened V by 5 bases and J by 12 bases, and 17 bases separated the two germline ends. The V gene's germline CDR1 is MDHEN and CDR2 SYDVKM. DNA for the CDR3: TGTGCCAGCAGTCTTCCTTTAGCCCCCTGGCAGTTCTTC. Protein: CASSLPLAPWQFF.